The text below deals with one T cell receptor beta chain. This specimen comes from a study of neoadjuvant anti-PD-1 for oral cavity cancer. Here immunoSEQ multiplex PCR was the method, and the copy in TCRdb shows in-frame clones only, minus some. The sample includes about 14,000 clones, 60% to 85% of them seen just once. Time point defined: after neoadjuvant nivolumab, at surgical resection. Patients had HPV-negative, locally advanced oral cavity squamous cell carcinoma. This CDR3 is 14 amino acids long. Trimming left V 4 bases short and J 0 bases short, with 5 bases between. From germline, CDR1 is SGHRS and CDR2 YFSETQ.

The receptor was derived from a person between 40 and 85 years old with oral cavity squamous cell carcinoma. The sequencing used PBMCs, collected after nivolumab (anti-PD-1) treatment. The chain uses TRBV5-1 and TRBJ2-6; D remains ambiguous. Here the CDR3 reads CASSRNSGANVLTF. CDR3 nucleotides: TGCGCCAGCAGCCGCAACTCTGGGGCCAACGTCCTGACTTTC.